A selection of T cell receptor beta chains follows, all from one sample in a study of shared clonotypes between healthy human individuals. Sequencing used immunoSEQ multiplex PCR; TCRdb keeps in-frame clones, though not all of them. Of around 1,900,000 clones listed, about 94% are singletons. Specimen: naive CD8+ T cells from PBMCs. The origin of the receptors is a man in his late teens or twenties in good health. Some clones in this sample may be carry-over from other donors' samples. The CDR3 runs from the conserved cysteine through the conserved F or W. D genes are given only for firm matches. Clone sizes are given selectively: once, few, many, or a class where the clone is expanded.

J	size	V	D	CDR3	DNA
TRBJ2-7	once	TRBV11-3	TRBD1	CASSPRTGDEQYF	TGTGCCAGCAGCCCCCGGACAGGGGACGAGCAGTACTTC
TRBJ1-2	NA	TRBV19	NA	CASSFLDRYGYTF	TGTGCCAGTAGTTTCTTAGACAGATACGGCTACACCTTC
TRBJ2-7	NA	TRBV29-1	NA	CSAGDSASFYEQYF	TGCAGCGCCGGCGATAGCGCGTCATTCTACGAGCAGTACTTC
TRBJ2-1	NA	TRBV7-9	NA	CASSSFAGNGDEQFF	TGTGCCAGCAGCTCCTTTGCGGGAAATGGGGATGAGCAGTTCTTC
TRBJ2-7	NA	TRBV5-1	NA	CASSLGLLDPEQYF	TGCGCCAGCAGCTTGGGGCTATTGGACCCCGAGCAGTACTTC
TRBJ2-1	NA	TRBV30	TRBD1	CAWPYRGHKDEQFF	TGTGCCTGGCCTTACAGGGGGCACAAGGATGAGCAGTTCTTC
TRBJ1-4	NA	TRBV4-1	TRBD1	CASSRTGFFGEKLFF	TGCGCCAGCAGTCGGACAGGGTTTTTCGGTGAAAAACTGTTTTTT
TRBJ1-5	NA	TRBV29-1	NA	CSVEEGGENQPQHF	TGCAGCGTTGAAGAGGGGGGGGAGAATCAGCCCCAGCATTTT
TRBJ2-1	once	TRBV9	NA	CASSDGRQSYNEQFF	TGTGCCAGCAGCGACGGAAGGCAGAGCTACAATGAGCAGTTCTTC
TRBJ2-5	NA	TRBV29-1	NA	CSVEGGARTETQYF	TGCAGCGTTGAAGGTGGGGCACGGACAGAGACCCAGTACTTC
TRBJ2-7	NA	TRBV9	NA	CASSPSPGPAYEQYF	TGTGCCAGCAGCCCAAGCCCGGGACCGGCCTACGAGCAGTACTTC
TRBJ1-5	NA	TRBV27	NA	CASSPGWAGDSSNQPQHF	TGTGCCAGCAGCCCCGGGTGGGCAGGGGATAGTAGCAATCAGCCCCAGCATTTT
TRBJ2-4	once	TRBV2	TRBD2	CASSELAGAKNIQYF	TGTGCCAGCAGTGAACTAGCGGGAGCCAAAAACATTCAGTACTTC
TRBJ1-1	NA	TRBV6-5	NA	CASSYLGGGTEAFF	TGTGCCAGCAGTTACTTGGGGGGCGGCACTGAAGCTTTCTTT
TRBJ2-1	NA	TRBV4-1	NA	CASSQGGLYNEQFF	TGCGCCAGCAGCCAGGGTGGGCTTTACAATGAGCAGTTCTTC
TRBJ1-5	NA	TRBV6-1	NA	CASSPYLANQPQHF	TGTGCCAGCAGTCCCTACCTAGCGAATCAGCCCCAGCATTTT
TRBJ2-6	once	TRBV2	TRBD1	CASSEGTGLFAGANVLTF	TGTGCCAGCAGCGAGGGGACAGGGCTCTTCGCTGGGGCCAACGTCCTGACTTTC
TRBJ2-3	NA	TRBV4-1	NA	CASSQYHSGVADTQYF	TGCGCCAGCAGCCAATATCATTCGGGTGTCGCAGATACGCAGTATTTT
TRBJ2-2	NA	TRBV6-6	NA	CASSYSTGELFF	TGTGCCAGCAGTTACTCGACTGGGGAGCTGTTTTTT
TRBJ2-7	NA	TRBV6-6	TRBD1	CASSVTRDRVSYEQYF	TGTGCCAGCAGTGTGACCCGGGACAGGGTTTCCTACGAGCAGTACTTC
TRBJ1-2	NA	TRBV6-6	NA	CASSYVRDGYTF	TGTGCCAGCAGTTACGTCAGGGATGGCTACACCTTC
TRBJ2-7	NA	TRBV28	NA	CASSLRGLEQYF	TGTGCCAGCAGTTTACGCGGCTTAGAGCAGTACTTC
TRBJ2-1	NA	TRBV29-1	NA	CSVLGISASRIDEQFF	TGCAGCGTTCTTGGGATCTCGGCTTCGAGAATCGATGAGCAGTTCTTC
TRBJ2-7	NA	TRBV7-8	NA	CASSLLTERGEQYF	TGTGCCAGCAGCTTACTGACAGAACGGGGGGAGCAGTACTTC
TRBJ2-7	NA	TRBV19	TRBD2	CASSIGDGLADEQYF	TGTGCCAGTAGTATAGGGGACGGACTAGCGGACGAGCAGTACTTC
TRBJ1-6	NA	TRBV7-9	TRBD1	CASSLAQGGSPLHF	TGTGCCAGCAGCTTAGCACAGGGGGGTTCACCCCTCCACTTT
TRBJ2-1	NA	TRBV28	TRBD2	CANGPSGGYNEQFF	TGTGCCAACGGGCCTAGCGGGGGATACAATGAGCAGTTCTTC
TRBJ2-1	NA	TRBV27	TRBD1	CASSLYRGLHNEQFF	TGTGCCAGCAGTTTATACAGGGGGTTACACAATGAGCAGTTCTTC
TRBJ2-1	NA	TRBV6-5	TRBD2	CASSLTSSNEQFF	TGTGCCAGCAGTCTGACTAGCTCCAATGAGCAGTTCTTC
TRBJ2-7	NA	TRBV19	NA	CAMKQQRWSYEQYF	TGTGCCATGAAACAACAGAGGTGGAGCTACGAGCAGTACTTC
TRBJ1-5	once	TRBV28	TRBD1	CASSARQGRDQPQHF	TGTGCCAGCAGTGCAAGACAGGGTCGGGATCAGCCCCAGCATTTT
TRBJ1-5	NA	TRBV30	NA	CAWSVRGTYSNQPQHF	TGTGCCTGGAGTGTCCGTGGGACGTATAGCAATCAGCCCCAGCATTTT
TRBJ1-2	NA	TRBV7-3	TRBD1	CASSRAGTDYGYTF	TGTGCCAGCAGCCGCGCCGGGACAGACTATGGCTACACCTTC
TRBJ1-5	NA	TRBV28	NA	CASSPLGEGSNQPQHF	TGTGCCAGCAGTCCCCTTGGGGAGGGAAGCAATCAGCCCCAGCATTTT
TRBJ2-5	NA	TRBV27	NA	CHRETQYF	TGTCATCGAGAGACCCAGTACTTC
TRBJ2-1	NA	TRBV10-2	NA	CASRDSTYNEQFF	TGCGCCAGCAGGGACTCCACCTACAATGAGCAGTTCTTC
TRBJ2-5	NA	TRBV7-9	NA	CASRPTGPETQYF	TGTGCCAGCAGGCCTACGGGACCTGAGACCCAGTACTTC
TRBJ2-6	NA	TRBV5-8	NA	CASSLGVPSGANVLTF	TGTGCCAGCAGCTTGGGGGTGCCGAGTGGGGCCAACGTCCTGACTTTC
TRBJ2-7	NA	TRBV11-1	NA	CASSLAPRTGYEQYF	TGTGCCAGCAGCTTAGCGCCGAGGACGGGATACGAGCAGTACTTC
TRBJ1-3	NA	TRBV19	NA	CASVILDTIYF	TGTGCCAGTGTTATTCTCGACACCATATATTTT
TRBJ1-1	NA	TRBV27	NA	CASYREYGTEAFF	TGTGCCAGTTACAGGGAGTACGGCACTGAAGCTTTCTTT
TRBJ1-5	NA	TRBV2	NA	CASSPPGANQPQHF	TGTGCCAGCAGTCCGCCAGGGGCGAATCAGCCCCAGCATTTT
TRBJ2-5	NA	TRBV5-4	TRBD2	CASSLYLGLAGGGETQYF	TGTGCCAGCAGCCTATACCTCGGACTAGCGGGAGGGGGAGAGACCCAGTACTTC
TRBJ2-7	NA	TRBV5-5	NA	CASSLPGAREQYF	TGTGCCAGCAGCTTGCCAGGGGCAAGGGAGCAGTACTTC
TRBJ1-1	few	TRBV28	NA	CASSPRTVRMNTEAFF	TGTGCCAGCAGTCCTAGGACAGTTCGTATGAACACTGAAGCTTTCTTT